This TCR beta chain was recovered during a study of CD4 T cells in relation to SARS-CoV-2 and coronaviruses. At the level of the study: TCR beta CDR3s were sequenced after approximately ten-day antigen culture of PBMCs.

Produced via immunoSEQ multiplex PCR; TCRdb's table is partial and in-frame only. The table has tens of thousands of clones, approximately 72% seen once; the top ten hold under 15%. Germline V lookup: CDR1 LNHDA, CDR2 SQIVND (reference sequence). J gave up 5 bases and V 4 bases, and 12 bases lay outside the gene matches. CDR3 length equals 16 residues. Unexposed donor CD4+ T cells date from about 2011-2018, before the COVID-19 pandemic. After about 10 days of culture, CD4+ T cells were isolated. Cells permitting, SARS-CoV-2 S/N and four cold-coronavirus spikes were tested on unexposed-donor CD4+ T cells. Two million PBMCs per well were cultured with around 10 IU/ml IL-2. This clone was picked up a small number of times. What it binds is unknown.

Sequenced sample: CD4+ T cells from PBMCs, cultured in vitro. This receptor was obtained from a human donor in good health. The chain recombines TRBV19 with TRBJ2-3; 7 bases line up with TRBD1. The CDR3 DNA sequence: TGTGCCAGTAGTACCCAAAGGACAGGTAATAGAGATACGCAGTATTTT. Its protein product is CASSTQRTGNRDTQYF.